This record covers a single T cell receptor (beta chain). Its antigen is unidentified. Between the trimmed V and J ends, which lost 2 bases and 4 bases, there was a span of 12 bases. The CDR3 runs 16 residues. CDR1 and CDR2 from the germline V gene are SGHDN and FVKESK. A single record per CDR3 protein comes from TCRdb applying MiXCR to the reads. The table has 100,000 or so distinct CDR3 sequences, 20% to 30% seen once. The data stem from a study of T cell repertoires in cytomegalovirus infection. Study-level background: Public signatures in TCR beta pointed to CMV infection and matching HLA type.

Study findings and constraints: The ex vivo response showed dominance by HLA-C-restricted CMV-specific TCR beta clonotypes. Carriage of CMV together with the relevant HLA was identifiable through cumulative public TCR beta family frequency.

Source material: CD8+ T cells from PBMCs. The V gene is TRBV14, the J gene TRBJ2-6; D possibly corresponds to TRBD1 (6 bases). This clonotype originated in a human donor in good health (CMV status not recorded). Some clones in this sample may be carry-over from other donors' samples. CDR3 nucleotides: TGTGCCAGCAGCCAACAGGGGTGGCCCGGGGCCAACGTCCTGACTTTC. Its protein is CASSQQGWPGANVLTF.